This entry lists 20 T cell receptor beta chains sequenced from one sample in a study of cytomegalovirus exposure and HLA in healthy donors. Primers for the PCR totalled 60 Vbeta and 13 Jbeta. Here immunoSEQ multiplex PCR was the method, and the copy in TCRdb shows in-frame clones only, minus some. This sample has nearly 110,000 clones, with about three quarters found just once. The sequenced sample was PBMCs. The receptors here all came from a woman aged 45-65 years in good health and CMV-seropositive.

This clone was seen a few times. The chain couples TRBV7-2 to TRBJ1-3, with D maybe TRBD1 (6 bases). CDR1 and CDR2 (germline): SGHTA, FQGNSA. The CDR3 sequence is 15 residues long. Trimming removed 5 bases at V and 0 bases at J, with 11 bases between. The CDR3 sequence: CASSRDTSSGNTIYF. The CDR3 bases are TGTGCCAGCAGCAGGGACACGAGCTCTGGAAACACCATATATTTT.

The V and J genes are TRBV6-4 and TRBJ2-1; TRBD2 matches at 9 bases. The germline gives CDR1 MRHNA, CDR2 SNTAGT. The length of the CDR3 is 15 residues. J was trimmed by 8 bases and V by 3 bases; bases with no gene match: 8. The CDR3 DNA reads TGTGCCAGCAGTGAAATAGCGGGGGAACGCTATGAGCAGTTCTTC. Translation gives CASSEIAGERYEQFF.

This chain links TRBV5-4 with TRBJ1-2; D remains unclear. In germline, CDR1 is SGHNT, CDR2 YYREEE (reference sequence). Between the trimmed V and J ends, which lost 0 bases and 4 bases, there was a span of 7 bases. CDR3 size: 13 residues. Here the CDR3 reads CASSLVASYGYTF. The CDR3 DNA sequence: TGTGCCAGCAGCTTGGTTGCCAGCTATGGCTACACCTTC.

Only a few counts were recorded for this clone. V is TRBV28 and J is TRBJ2-6, with 9 positions matching TRBD1. Germline V gene data show CDR1 as MDHEN and CDR2 as SYDVKM. The CDR3 contains 18 residues. With 8 bases clipped from V and 0 bases from J, the junction kept 11 bases outside the gene matches. CDR3 nucleotide sequence: TGTGCCAGCTTCCCTGAGGGACAGGGATACTCTGGGGCCAACGTCCTGACTTTC. Translating it yields CASFPEGQGYSGANVLTF.

The V gene is TRBV5-1, the J gene TRBJ2-6; the D is unclear. Trimming removed 5 bases from V and 2 bases from J, with 5 bases in between. The CDR3 sequence is 13 residues long. In germline, CDR1 is SGHRS, CDR2 YFSETQ. The CDR3 loop is CASSTTGANVLTF. The CDR3 coding sequence is TGCGCCAGCAGTACAACTGGGGCCAACGTCCTGACTTTC.

This clone has a single count. This chain connects TRBV15 to TRBJ2-5; D is possibly TRBD1 (6 bases). The germline V and J ends were trimmed by 0 bases and 5 bases, with 13 bases remaining between them. Germline V gene data show CDR1 as LNHNV and CDR2 as YYDKDF (reference sequence). This CDR3 spans 15 amino acids. The CDR3 region has the DNA TGTGCCACCAGCAGAGAGCCCCAGAGGGGGGAGACCCAGTACTTC. Translating it yields CATSREPQRGETQYF. The complete variable domain, with remaining parts taken from reference TRBV15 and TRBJ2-5, reads DAMVIQNPRYQVTQFGKPVTLSCSQTLNHNVMYWYQQKSSQAPKLLFHYYDKDFNNEADTPDNFQSRRPNTSFCFLDIRSPGLGDTAMYLCATSREPQRGETQYFGPGTRLLVL.

J is TRBJ1-6 and V is TRBV10-3; TRBD1 agrees at 9 bases. The trim removed 5 bases at V and 10 bases at J, leaving 9 bases unmatched. The CDR3 has 15 residues. The V gene's germline CDR1 is ENHRY and CDR2 SYGVKD. CDR3 coding DNA: TGTGCCATCAGTCAATACGGACAGGGGCCCTCACCCCTCCACTTT. This encodes CAISQYGQGPSPLHF.

V gene TRBV18 combines with J gene TRBJ2-3, with D possibly TRBD1 on 6 matching bases. This CDR3 has 16 amino acids. Trimming took 1 base from V and 5 from J, leaving 16 bases between them. Germline V lookup: CDR1 KGHSH, CDR2 LQKENI. CDR3 protein: CASSPLQDRVRDTQYF. The CDR3 nucleotides read TGTGCCAGCTCACCACTCCAGGACAGAGTTAGAGATACGCAGTATTTT.

The rearrangement links TRBV6-5 to TRBJ1-2; TRBD1 aligns across 7 bases. From germline, CDR1 is MNHEY and CDR2 SVGAGI. The trim removed 2 bases at V and 7 bases at J, leaving 4 bases unmatched. The length of the CDR3 is 13 residues. Here the CDR3 DNA reads TGTGCCAGCAGTTACAACAGGGGAGGTGGCTACACCTTC. Protein: CASSYNRGGGYTF.

The J gene is TRBJ2-2, the V gene TRBV19; D is uncertain. Germline V gene sequence: CDR1 LNHDA, CDR2 SQIVND (reference sequence). This CDR3 region has 15 residues. V lost 1 base to trimming and J lost 0 bases, with 6 bases between them. CDR3 residues: CASSIVAANTGELFF. As DNA, the CDR3 is TGTGCCAGTAGTATAGTAGCAGCGAACACCGGGGAGCTGTTTTTT. Full variable domain (outside the CDR3, taken from reference TRBV19 and TRBJ2-2): DGGITQSPKYLFRKEGQNVTLSCEQNLNHDAMYWYRQDPGQGLRLIYYSQIVNDFQKGDIAEGYSVSREKKESFPLTVTSAQKNPTAFYLCASSIVAANTGELFFGEGSRLTVL.

The CDR3: CASSWGGGEQYF. The DNA of the CDR3 is TGTGCCAGCAGTTGGGGGGGTGGCGAGCAGTACTTC. The chain couples TRBV27 to TRBJ2-7; 7 bases are a match to TRBD2. The CDR3 runs 12 residues. Per the germline V gene, CDR1 is MNHEY and CDR2 is SMNVEV (reference sequence). V lost 4 bases, J lost 6 bases, and 3 bases stayed unmatched.

This clone showed up just a few times. V gene TRBV30 combines with J gene TRBJ2-1; no clear D. This CDR3 region has 13 residues. The germline V gene has CDR1 GTSNPN and CDR2 SVGIG (reference sequence). The V end lost 0 bases, the J end lost 8 bases, and 11 bases lay between the germline ends. For the CDR3, the DNA is TGTGCCTGGAGTGTACGCCCACGCGATGAGCAGTTCTTC. Protein: CAWSVRPRDEQFF.

This clone was found once. V usage is TRBV18 and J usage is TRBJ2-7, with 7 nucleotides matching TRBD2. Germline V gives CDR1 KGHSH, CDR2 LQKENI. CDR3 length: 15 residues. The junction had 6 bases not matched to a gene; V was cut back by 1 base and J by 3 bases. CDR3 amino acids: CASSPQVGDYYEQYF. The CDR3, as DNA: TGTGCCAGCTCACCACAGGTGGGGGACTACTACGAGCAGTACTTC.

J is TRBJ2-5 and V is TRBV18; D possibly corresponds to TRBD1 (6 bases). The germline V gene encodes CDR1 KGHSH and CDR2 LQKENI. Trimming left V 6 bases short and J 5 bases short, with 13 bases between. The CDR3 length is 13 residues. This CDR3 is CASSAQGVETQYF. The DNA of the CDR3 is TGTGCCAGCTCGGCACAGGGTGTGGAGACCCAGTACTTC.

The chain joins TRBV19 to TRBJ2-6; D gene uncertain. The CDR3 totals 16 residues. Trimming took off 0 bases at V and 0 bases at J, with 6 bases between the two ends. Germline V gene sequence: CDR1 LNHDA, CDR2 SQIVND (reference sequence). The CDR3 DNA sequence: TGTGCCAGTAGTATAGAGGGCCCCTCTGGGGCCAACGTCCTGACTTTC. Translation: CASSIEGPSGANVLTF.

The CDR3 region is CSGGHTSYEQYF. The CDR3 nucleotides read TGCAGCGGGGGACATACCTCCTACGAGCAGTACTTC. The chain uses TRBV29-1 and TRBJ2-7, with a tentative D call TRBD1 (6 bases). V was clipped by 7 bases and J by 0 bases, with 10 bases between them. Germline values: CDR1 SQVTM, CDR2 ANQGSEA. This CDR3 has 12 residues.

This sequence joins TRBV5-1 and TRBJ1-6, with D maybe TRBD1 (5 bases). The V end was cut by 1 base, the J end by 10 bases, with 15 bases between. In germline, CDR1 is SGHRS, CDR2 YFSETQ. The CDR3 has 15 residues. In nucleotides, the CDR3 is TGCGCCAGCAGCTTGTATTCGGGGGTAAGCTCACCCCTCCACTTT. It translates to CASSLYSGVSSPLHF.

This clone was recorded a few times. J is TRBJ1-5 and V is TRBV9; TRBD1 aligns across 7 bases. CDR1 and CDR2 from the germline V gene are SGDLS and YYNGEE. Unmatched junction bases numbered 5, after V lost 3 bases and J lost 5 bases. The CDR3 loop spans 14 amino acids. The CDR3: CASSADRLDQPQHF. Here the CDR3 DNA reads TGTGCCAGCAGCGCGGACAGGCTCGATCAGCCCCAGCATTTT.

The chain couples TRBV7-3 to TRBJ1-1; D not certain. Germline V gene data show CDR1 as SGHTA and CDR2 as FQGTGA. Trimming cost V 5 bases and J 0 bases, with 19 bases left between them. The CDR3 is 17 amino acids. The CDR3 loop reads CASSLETPARLNTEAFF. CDR3 nucleotides: TGTGCCAGCAGCCTTGAAACCCCCGCACGGTTGAACACTGAAGCTTTCTTT.

V usage is TRBV7-3 and J usage is TRBJ1-6, with D tentatively TRBD1 (6 bases). The CDR3 is made up of 16 amino acids. V lost 5 bases and J 7 bases, leaving 18 bases between the germline ends. CDR1 and CDR2 from the germline V gene are SGHTA and FQGTGA. For the CDR3, the DNA is TGTGCCAGCAGCCTCGTTGGGGGCCTAGAAAATTCACCCCTCCACTTT. Translating gives CASSLVGGLENSPLHF.